These T cell receptor beta chains were read from a single sample in a study of cytomegalovirus exposure and HLA in healthy donors. Sequencing was performed with immunoSEQ multiplex PCR; in TCRdb, only in-frame clones are kept and a portion is missing. The repertoire holds about 110,000 clones, with around 87% as singletons. The sequencing input was PBMCs. These receptors were obtained from a middle-aged man in good health and CMV-seronegative. Each CDR3 is given with its conserved first and last residue. A D gene is named only where the DNA matches it firmly. A clone size is listed for some rows: how often the clone was seen (once, few, many), or a class if it is expanded.

NA	NA	TRBV28	TRBJ2-7	TGTGCCAGCAGCCTTAGCTCCTACGAGCAGTACTTC	CASSLSSYEQYF
NA	TRBD1	TRBV7-2	TRBJ1-5	TGTGCCAGCAGCTTAAAAGGACAGGGGTACGGGCCCCAGCATTTT	CASSLKGQGYGPQHF
NA	NA	TRBV28	TRBJ2-7	TGTGCCAGCAGCCAGCAGGGTCCTCGGTACGAGCAGTACTTC	CASSQQGPRYEQYF
NA	NA	TRBV2	TRBJ1-1	TGTGCCAGCAGTGAAGGCGAGGAGACTGAAGCTTTCTTT	CASSEGEETEAFF
once	TRBD2	TRBV27	TRBJ2-5	TGTGCCAGCAGTTTGAGCCCTACTTGGGGGGGCCAAGAGACCCAGTACTTC	CASSLSPTWGGQETQYF
NA	NA	TRBV5-1	TRBJ2-1	TGCGCCAGCAGCAAGGACAGGAGGGATGAGCAGTTCTTC	CASSKDRRDEQFF
NA	NA	TRBV19	TRBJ1-5	TGTGCCAGTAGTAAGGGGTGGAATCAGCCCCAGCATTTT	CASSKGWNQPQHF
NA	TRBD1	TRBV27	TRBJ1-1	TGTGCCAGCAGTCACCTAGGACAGGGCGGCATGAACACTGAAGCTTTCTTT	CASSHLGQGGMNTEAFF
NA	TRBD2	TRBV9	TRBJ2-3	TGTGCCAGCAGCGTAGACCCCGGGGGGATTAAAGATACGCAGTATTTT	CASSVDPGGIKDTQYF
NA	TRBD1	TRBV6-1	TRBJ1-5	TGTGCCAGCAGTCCGACAGGGGCCGTGTTTCAGCCCCAGCATTTT	CASSPTGAVFQPQHF
NA	TRBD2	TRBV6-5	TRBJ2-1	TGTGCCAGCAGTTCCCTTCGCGGGGGTTACTATGAGCAGTTCTTC	CASSSLRGGYYEQFF
NA	TRBD1	TRBV10-3	TRBJ1-4	TGTGCCATCAGTGATAGAATGGACAGGGGGCGCGGTGAAAAACTGTTTTTT	CAISDRMDRGRGEKLFF
NA	NA	TRBV4-2	TRBJ1-4	TGTGCCAGCAGCCAAGGACAGAGTAGTAGTGAAAAACTGTTTTTT	CASSQGQSSSEKLFF
NA	TRBD2	TRBV4-2	TRBJ2-1	TGTGCCAGCAGCCAAATAGAGCGGGGGGGCCGGGATGAGCAGTTCTTC	CASSQIERGGRDEQFF
NA	NA	TRBV25-1	TRBJ1-2	TGTGCCAGCAGTCCAGCACCGGGCGGGGGCTACACCTTC	CASSPAPGGGYTF
NA	NA	TRBV5-1	TRBJ2-1	TGCGCCAGCAGCTTGGTTCCCGGGGATGAGCAGTTCTTC	CASSLVPGDEQFF
NA	NA	TRBV5-1	TRBJ1-1	TGCGCCAGCAGCCAAGGGGCCGCGAACACTGAAGCTTTCTTT	CASSQGAANTEAFF
NA	NA	TRBV5-6	TRBJ2-1	TGTGCCAGCAGCCAATGGGCGAACATCTACAATGAGCAGTTCTTC	CASSQWANIYNEQFF
NA	NA	TRBV5-1	TRBJ2-2	TGCGCCAGCAGCCGGGAACCAGCTACGAACACCGGGGAGCTGTTTTTT	CASSREPATNTGELFF
NA	NA	TRBV30	TRBJ1-5	TGTGCCTGGAGTGTTGGGGGGGGGCAGCCCCAGCATTTT	CAWSVGGGQPQHF
NA	NA	TRBV5-4	TRBJ2-5	TGTGCCAGCAGGGATAGGGGGGGTGGAGAGACCCAGTACTTC	CASRDRGGGETQYF
NA	NA	TRBV29-1	TRBJ2-7	TGCAGCGTTGAAGATGAACAGCTCTACGAGCAGTACTTC	CSVEDEQLYEQYF
once	NA	TRBV18	TRBJ1-3	TGTGCCAGCTCACCCCGAGCGGATGGAAACACCATATATTTT	CASSPRADGNTIYF
once	NA	TRBV28	TRBJ1-1	TGTGCCAGCAGTTCGGGTGAGGTTGGTCAGCCTGAAGCTTTCTTT	CASSSGEVGQPEAFF
NA	NA	TRBV7-2	TRBJ1-5	TGTGCCAGCAGCTTAGTACAGTTTAATCAGCCCCAGCATTTT	CASSLVQFNQPQHF
NA	TRBD1	TRBV25-1	TRBJ2-4	TGTGCCAGCAGTGATAGCAGGGGGCATGTAGCCAAAAACATTCAGTACTTC	CASSDSRGHVAKNIQYF
NA	TRBD1	TRBV7-8	TRBJ1-5	TGTGCCAGCAGCTCTGGACAGGGGAGCAATCAGCCCCAGCATTTT	CASSSGQGSNQPQHF
NA	TRBD2	TRBV2	TRBJ2-7	TGTGCCAGCAGTGTGGCTAGCGGGGGGCCTAAGAAGCAGTACTTC	CASSVASGGPKKQYF
NA	TRBD1	TRBV30	TRBJ1-5	TGTGCCTGGAGTTCATCCCCGGGGACAGGGGAACGGCCCCAGCATTTT	CAWSSSPGTGERPQHF
NA	NA	TRBV6-5	TRBJ1-1	TGTGCCAGCAGGCCCGGGACTTCTGAAGCTTTCTTT	CASRPGTSEAFF
NA	NA	TRBV5-1	TRBJ2-7	TGCGCCAGCAGCCCTTCCCCCTGGATTTACTACGAGCAGTACTTC	CASSPSPWIYYEQYF
NA	NA	TRBV6-5	TRBJ1-2	TGTGCCAGCAGTCGGACCGGGGACTATGGCTACACCTTC	CASSRTGDYGYTF
NA	TRBD1	TRBV18	TRBJ1-6	TGTGCCAGCTCACCAGGGACAGTGGATTCACCCCTCCACTTT	CASSPGTVDSPLHF
NA	NA	TRBV5-5	TRBJ2-1	TGTGCCAGCACTACTTACAATGAGCAGTTCTTC	CASTTYNEQFF
NA	TRBD1	TRBV29-1	TRBJ2-5	TGCAGCGACGCTTCGACAGGGCGCGGAGAGACCCAGTACTTC	CSDASTGRGETQYF
NA	NA	TRBV27	TRBJ1-1	TGTGCCAGCAGTTTTCAGGGCTTACTCACTGAAGCTTTCTTT	CASSFQGLLTEAFF
few	NA	TRBV19	TRBJ1-1	TGTGCCAGTAGGGAGGGGACTGAAGCTTTCTTT	CASREGTEAFF
NA	NA	TRBV6-5	TRBJ1-2	TGTGCCAGCAGTCAGGACTTTACCCCCAGAGGTGGCTACACCTTC	CASSQDFTPRGGYTF
few	NA	TRBV15	TRBJ1-1	TGTGCCACCAGCAGAGTCTCGGGGGGGAACACTGAAGCTTTCTTT	CATSRVSGGNTEAFF
NA	NA	TRBV25-1	TRBJ1-3	TGTGCCAGCAGTGAATCAGGGTCTGGAAACACCATATATTTT	CASSESGSGNTIYF
NA	NA	TRBV29-1	TRBJ2-2	TGCAGCGTTGCCGCTGGCGGGGTGCGGGAGCTGTTTTTT	CSVAAGGVRELFF
NA	TRBD1	TRBV7-9	TRBJ2-7	TGTGCCAGCAGCGGGGGGACAGGCCCATCCTACGAGCAGTACTTC	CASSGGTGPSYEQYF
NA	NA	TRBV4-1	TRBJ2-7	TGCGCCAGCAGCCAAGATCAGGGGATCAGAGCCGACGAGCAGTACTTC	CASSQDQGIRADEQYF
NA	NA	TRBV2	TRBJ2-1	TGTGCCAGCAGTGAGCAACAGATGAATGAGCAGTTCTTC	CASSEQQMNEQFF
NA	NA	TRBV6-5	TRBJ1-2	TGTGCCAGCAGTTACTCGGGCAACTATGGCTACACCTTC	CASSYSGNYGYTF
NA	TRBD1	TRBV7-9	TRBJ2-7	TGTGCCAGCAGCTTCACCGGGACAGCCGGCGAGCAGTACTTC	CASSFTGTAGEQYF
NA	TRBD2	TRBV5-4	TRBJ2-1	TGTGCCAGCAGCTTGGGCCAGCGGGGGGGCAGCAATGAGCAGTTCTTC	CASSLGQRGGSNEQFF
NA	TRBD1	TRBV6-1	TRBJ1-5	TGTGCCAGCACAGGGGGCAAGGATCAGCCCCAGCATTTT	CASTGGKDQPQHF
NA	NA	TRBV5-1	TRBJ1-2	TGCGCCAGCAGCTCCCGCCCACTGAGCTATGGCTACACCTTC	CASSSRPLSYGYTF
NA	NA	TRBV7-2	TRBJ1-6	TGTGCCAGCAGCCAAAAGGGGGGGGCGAATTATAATTCACCCCTCCACTTC	CASSQKGGANYNSPLHF
NA	TRBD1	TRBV30	TRBJ1-5	TGTGCCTGGCAACAGGGGAATCAGCCCCAGCATTTT	CAWQQGNQPQHF
NA	NA	TRBV7-9	TRBJ1-6	TGTGCCAGCAGCTCTTATGGGGGCCGGGCAGGGTCAAATTCACCCCTCCACTTT	CASSSYGGRAGSNSPLHF
NA	NA	TRBV19	TRBJ1-1	TGTGCCAGTAGTGTCCCGGGACTCAGAGCTTTCTTT	CASSVPGLRAFF
NA	TRBD1	TRBV2	TRBJ1-2	TGTGCCAGCAGTGAAGCGAGGACAGGGGCCTATGGCTACACCTTC	CASSEARTGAYGYTF
NA	NA	TRBV7-2	TRBJ2-7	TGTGCCAGCAGTACGGGGGCCTACGAGCAGTACTTC	CASSTGAYEQYF